This T cell receptor beta chain was sequenced in a study of monozygotic twins with inflammatory bowel disease. TCRdb reprocessed the 5' RACE reads; each CDR3 protein has one entry and no DNA is given. The sample's table shows some 150,000 distinct CDR3 sequences. The receptor's source is a human donor with ulcerative colitis or Crohn's disease, or a healthy co-twin of an affected twin (not recorded which). The specimen was blood.

CDR3 residues: CSALRAREFYEQYF. The rearrangement uses TRBV20-1 and TRBJ2-7; the D gene TCRdb calls, TRBD2, cannot be checked with no DNA. Germline loops: CDR1 DFQATT, CDR2 SNEGSKA (reference sequence). This CDR3 has 14 residues.